Below, 20 T cell receptor beta chains from the same sample are listed, as sequenced in a study of STAT5B mutations in CD4+ large granular lymphocyte leukemia. Data came from immunoSEQ multiplex PCR; TCRdb stores just in-frame clones and leaves some out. The table includes about 38,000 clones, 70% to 80% detected once. The specimen was CD4+ T cells from blood buffy coats. These TCRs come from a human donor in good health.

The rearrangement joins TRBV7-2 to TRBJ2-6; D gene ambiguous. This CDR3 comprises 14 residues. Per germline, CDR1 SGHTA and CDR2 FQGNSA. V was pared by 5 bases and J by 0 bases, with 5 bases between. CDR3 region: CASSPSSGANVLTF. CDR3 DNA sequence: TGTGCCAGCAGCCCAAGCTCTGGGGCCAACGTCCTGACTTTC.

This sequence joins TRBV5-6 and TRBJ1-6, with no clear D. Trimming shortened V by 4 bases and J by 0 bases, and 11 bases separated the two germline ends. CDR1 is SGHDT and CDR2 is YYEEEE in the germline V gene. The CDR3 is 16 amino acids. The CDR3 bases are TGTGCCAGCAGCCCCACCGTGAGCTCCTATAATTCACCCCTCCACTTT. This encodes CASSPTVSSYNSPLHF.

The sample holds a few counts of this clone. This chain joins TRBV10-3 and TRBJ1-2; D is undetermined. CDR3 length: 13 residues. V gave up 2 bases and J gave up 2 bases, with 6 bases separating them. Germline lookup yields CDR1 ENHRY and CDR2 SYGVKD. The CDR3 DNA follows: TGTGCCATCAGTGAGACTGGAAACTATGGCTACACCTTC. This encodes CAISETGNYGYTF.

This clone showed up just once. The chain carries TRBV10-3 and TRBJ1-4; 9 nucleotides line up with TRBD1. Germline assignment: CDR1 ENHRY and CDR2 SYGVKD. With 6 bases clipped from V and 6 bases from J, the junction kept 11 bases outside the gene matches. This CDR3 spans 16 amino acids. The CDR3 DNA follows: TGTGCCATCAGCGCGGACAGGGGCACAGGGGATGAAAAACTGTTTTTT. As protein: CAISADRGTGDEKLFF.

V usage is TRBV5-5 and J usage is TRBJ1-5; 9 nucleotides align to TRBD1. This CDR3 comprises 15 residues. The V gene's germline CDR1 is SGHKS and CDR2 YYEKEE (reference sequence). V gave up 4 bases and J gave up 2 bases; unmatched junction bases: 4. The CDR3 DNA sequence: TGTGCCAGCAGCCTACAGGGGGCTGGCAATCAGCCCCAGCATTTT. Protein: CASSLQGAGNQPQHF.

The chain uses TRBV7-6 and TRBJ1-2; weak D call: TRBD1 (6 bases). This CDR3 has 14 amino acids. The V gene's germline CDR1 is SGHVS and CDR2 FNYEAQ. V was cut by 1 base and J by 7 bases, with 13 bases left in between. The CDR3 DNA reads as TGTGCCAGCAGCTTAGGAGAGACAGGAATTGGCTACACCTTC. It yields the protein CASSLGETGIGYTF.

This sequence joins TRBV29-1 and TRBJ2-7, with D tentatively TRBD1 (5 bases). V lost 4 bases to trimming and J lost 6 bases, with 16 bases between them. Germline V gives CDR1 SQVTM, CDR2 ANQGSEA. This CDR3 comprises 13 residues. CDR3: CSVGGGAIGEQYF. CDR3 in DNA: TGCAGCGTTGGGGGTGGGGCGATCGGCGAGCAGTACTTC.

The chain uses TRBV6-5 and TRBJ2-7; 7 bases fit TRBD2. Germline V lookup: CDR1 MNHEY, CDR2 SVGAGI. CDR3 length equals 15 residues. V shed 5 bases and J 1 base; nucleotides not matched to a gene: 8. DNA for the CDR3: TGTGCCAGCAGTCCCCGGGACTACCCATCCTACGAGCAGTACTTC. Its protein is CASSPRDYPSYEQYF.

V is TRBV6-5 and J is TRBJ2-7, with 9 bases fitting TRBD2. The CDR3 extends over 16 amino acids. The germline V gene has CDR1 MNHEY and CDR2 SVGAGI. V lost 0 bases and J lost 1; bases outside the gene matches: 4. CDR3 in DNA: TGTGCCAGCAGTTACTCGGCTAGCGGGACTTCCTACGAGCAGTACTTC. This translates into CASSYSASGTSYEQYF.

The count of this clone is one. The chain combines TRBV19 with TRBJ2-7; the D is unclear. Trimming removed 5 bases from V and 7 bases from J, with 18 bases in between. Germline loops: CDR1 LNHDA, CDR2 SQIVND (reference sequence). This CDR3 is built from 14 residues. The CDR3 DNA sequence: TGTGCCAGTAGTTCGCGGTCTAATGCTGTTGAGCAGTACTTC. Protein: CASSSRSNAVEQYF.

This clone has a single count. The V gene is TRBV6-5, the J gene TRBJ2-7; 7 nucleotides agree with TRBD2. The length of the CDR3 is 16 residues. In germline, CDR1 is MNHEY, CDR2 SVGAGI. The J segment lost 1 base and the V segment lost 0 bases, leaving 6 bases of the junction unmatched. CDR3 residues: CASSYSIGRESYEQYF. The CDR3 coding sequence is TGTGCCAGCAGTTACTCGATAGGGCGGGAGTCCTACGAGCAGTACTTC.

The V and J genes are TRBV11-2 and TRBJ2-1; D possibly corresponds to TRBD2 (7 bases). The CDR3 spans 15 residues. Per the germline V gene, CDR1 is SGHAT and CDR2 is FQNNGV. The V and J ends lost 5 bases and 10 bases respectively, with 21 bases between them. CDR3 in amino acids: CASSPGAGASGEQFF. In nucleotides, the CDR3 is TGTGCCAGCAGCCCGGGGGCGGGAGCATCGGGGGAGCAGTTCTTC.

CDR3 region: CASGGYLGSYEQYF. The CDR3 DNA sequence: TGTGCCAGCGGGGGGTATCTTGGCTCCTACGAGCAGTACTTC. V usage is TRBV10-3 and J usage is TRBJ2-7; 8 bases fit TRBD2. CDR1 and CDR2 from the germline V gene are ENHRY and SYGVKD. This CDR3 spans 14 amino acids. V dropped 10 bases and J dropped 0; count of bases not matched to a gene: 8.

The rearrangement joins TRBV18 to TRBJ1-6; D unclear. Looked up from germline, CDR1 is KGHSH and CDR2 is LQKENI. The length of the CDR3 is 17 residues. The V end lost 2 bases, the J end lost 7 bases, and 18 bases lay between the germline ends. The CDR3 loop is CASSPTRVKLENSPLHF. The CDR3 DNA sequence: TGTGCCAGCTCACCAACAAGGGTCAAGTTGGAGAATTCACCCCTCCACTTT.

This clone occurred a few times. This sequence joins TRBV10-3 and TRBJ2-2; D may be TRBD1 (5 bases). The CDR3 is 15 residues long. Germline V gene data show CDR1 as ENHRY and CDR2 as SYGVKD. V lost 3 bases, J lost 6 bases, and 14 bases lay in between. The CDR3 coding sequence is TGTGCCATCAGTGAATGGACATTGGGCGCCGGGGAGCTGTTTTTT. Encoded protein: CAISEWTLGAGELFF.

As DNA, the CDR3 is TGTGCCAGCAGTGAATATGACAGGGGGAATGGCTACACCTTC. This encodes CASSEYDRGNGYTF. This chain uses TRBV6-1 with TRBJ1-2; 9 nucleotides agree with TRBD1. There are 14 residues in the CDR3. The germline CDR1 and CDR2 sequences are MNHNS and SASEGT. J gave up 6 bases and V 2 bases, and 4 bases lay outside the gene matches.

This clone was recorded a few times. J is TRBJ1-5 and V is TRBV25-1; 7 bases agree with TRBD1. Unmatched junction bases numbered 3, after V lost 3 bases and J lost 1 base. The CDR3 runs to 15 residues. Germline values: CDR1 MGHDK, CDR2 SYGVNS. CDR3 bases: TGTGCCAGCAGTGACAGGGGGGAGAGCAATCAGCCCCAGCATTTT. It translates to CASSDRGESNQPQHF.

The V gene is TRBV18, the J gene TRBJ1-1; 8 bases agree with TRBD1. This CDR3 comprises 14 residues. V gave up 1 base and J gave up 4 bases; unmatched junction bases: 2. CDR1 and CDR2 (germline): KGHSH, LQKENI. The CDR3 DNA reads TGTGCCAGCTCACCACGAGGGACAGGCACTGAAGCTTTCTTT. Protein: CASSPRGTGTEAFF.

In the case of this clone: The germline gene is not matched at one end of the junction; a read error may be the cause. V is TRBV5-1 and J is TRBJ2-1, with 7 bases lining up with TRBD1. There are 15 residues in the CDR3. Per germline, CDR1 SGHRS and CDR2 YFSETQ. The DNA for the CDR3 is TGCGCCAGCAGTGTGCCGGGACAGAGCTACAGTGAGCAGTTCTTC. Translated, it gives CASSVPGQSYSEQFF.

In this sample, this clone turned up a few times. The chain is built from TRBV10-1 and TRBJ1-2, with D perhaps TRBD1 (6 bases). Germline V gene sequence: CDR1 WNHNN, CDR2 SYGVQD (reference sequence). This CDR3 has 11 amino acids. The ends were cut back, 7 bases at V and 8 bases at J, with 11 bases in the middle. CDR3 residues: CASNRGTGYTF. The CDR3 DNA reads TGCGCCAGCAATAGGGGGACGGGCTACACCTTC.